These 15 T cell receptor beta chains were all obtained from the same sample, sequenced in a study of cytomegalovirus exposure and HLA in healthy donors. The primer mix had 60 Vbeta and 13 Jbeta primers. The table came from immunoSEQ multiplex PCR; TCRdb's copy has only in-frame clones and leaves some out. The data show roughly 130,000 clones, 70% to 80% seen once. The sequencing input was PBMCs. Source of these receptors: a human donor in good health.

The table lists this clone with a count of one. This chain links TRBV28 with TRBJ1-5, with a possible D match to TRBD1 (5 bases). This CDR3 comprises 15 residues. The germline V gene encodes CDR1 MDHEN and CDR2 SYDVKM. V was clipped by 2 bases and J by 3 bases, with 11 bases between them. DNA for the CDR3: TGTGCCAGCAGTTTACGGGCGGGGGACAATCAGCCCCAGCATTTT. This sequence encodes CASSLRAGDNQPQHF.

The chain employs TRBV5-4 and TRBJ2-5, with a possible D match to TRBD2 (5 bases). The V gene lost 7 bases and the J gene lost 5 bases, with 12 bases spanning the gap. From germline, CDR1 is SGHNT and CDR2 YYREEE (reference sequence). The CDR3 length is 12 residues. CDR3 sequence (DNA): TGTGCCAGCGGAGGTGTTGGGGAGACCCAGTACTTC. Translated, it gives CASGGVGETQYF.

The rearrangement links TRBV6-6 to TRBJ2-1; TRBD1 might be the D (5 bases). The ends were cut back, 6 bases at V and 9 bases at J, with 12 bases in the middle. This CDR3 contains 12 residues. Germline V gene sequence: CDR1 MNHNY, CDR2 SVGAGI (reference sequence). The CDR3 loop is CASSSLRAEQFF. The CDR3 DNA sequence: TGTGCCAGCAGCTCCCTCAGGGCTGAGCAGTTCTTC.

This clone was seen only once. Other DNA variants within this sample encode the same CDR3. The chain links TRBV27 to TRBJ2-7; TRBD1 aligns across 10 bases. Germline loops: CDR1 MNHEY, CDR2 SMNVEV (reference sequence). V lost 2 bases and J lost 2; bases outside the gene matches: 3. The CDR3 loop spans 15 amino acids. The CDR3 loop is CASSLGQGDPYEQYF. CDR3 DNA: TGTGCCAGCAGTTTAGGACAGGGGGATCCCTACGAGCAGTACTTC.

This CDR3 reads CASSPRARRTEAFF. The DNA of the CDR3 is TGTGCCAGCAGCCCCAGGGCGCGAAGAACTGAAGCTTTCTTT. The rearrangement links TRBV7-2 to TRBJ1-1, with a weak D call TRBD1 (5 bases). The CDR3 loop spans 14 amino acids. Germline CDR1 reads SGHTA; CDR2 reads FQGNSA. V lost 5 bases, J lost 5 bases, and 15 bases lay in between.

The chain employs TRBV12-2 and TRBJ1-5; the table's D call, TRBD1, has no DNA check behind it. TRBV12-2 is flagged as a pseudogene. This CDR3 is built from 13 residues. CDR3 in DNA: TGTGCAAGTCGCTCCCCCCCCAGACAGCCCCAGCATTTT. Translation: CASRSPPRQPQHF.

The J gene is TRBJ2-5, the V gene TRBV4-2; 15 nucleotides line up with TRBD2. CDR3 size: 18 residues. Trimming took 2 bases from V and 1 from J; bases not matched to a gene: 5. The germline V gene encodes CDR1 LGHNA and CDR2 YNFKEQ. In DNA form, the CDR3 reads TGTGCCAGCAGCCAAAGGACTAGCGGGAGGGCCCTCCAAGAGACCCAGTACTTC. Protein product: CASSQRTSGRALQETQYF.

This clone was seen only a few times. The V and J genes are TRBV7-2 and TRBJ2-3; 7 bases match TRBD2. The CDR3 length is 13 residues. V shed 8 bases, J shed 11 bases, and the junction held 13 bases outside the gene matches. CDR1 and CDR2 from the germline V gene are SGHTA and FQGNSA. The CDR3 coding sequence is TGTGCCAGCTGGGGGGGGATGAGGTACGGGCAGTATTTT. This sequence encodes CASWGGMRYGQYF.

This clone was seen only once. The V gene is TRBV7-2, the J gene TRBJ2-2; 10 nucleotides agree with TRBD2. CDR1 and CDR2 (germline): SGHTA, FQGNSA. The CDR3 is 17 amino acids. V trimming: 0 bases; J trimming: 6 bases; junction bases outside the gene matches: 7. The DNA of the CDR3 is TGTGCCAGCAGCTTAGCAGCTAGCGGGAGAGTAGCCGGGGAGCTGTTTTTT. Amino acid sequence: CASSLAASGRVAGELFF. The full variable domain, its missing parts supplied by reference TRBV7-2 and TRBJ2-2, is GAGVSQSPSNKVTEKGKDVELRCDPISGHTALYWYRQSLGQGLEFLIYFQGNSAPDKSGLPSDRFSAERTGGSVSTLTIQRTQQEDSAVYLCASSLAASGRVAGELFFGEGSRLTVL.

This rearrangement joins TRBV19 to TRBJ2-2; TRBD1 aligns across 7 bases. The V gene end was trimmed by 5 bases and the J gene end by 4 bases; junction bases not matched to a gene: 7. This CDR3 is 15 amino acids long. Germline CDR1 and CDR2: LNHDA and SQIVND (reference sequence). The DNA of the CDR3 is TGTGCCAGTAGTGACAGGGCTTTTGGCACCGGGGAGCTGTTTTTT. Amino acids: CASSDRAFGTGELFF.

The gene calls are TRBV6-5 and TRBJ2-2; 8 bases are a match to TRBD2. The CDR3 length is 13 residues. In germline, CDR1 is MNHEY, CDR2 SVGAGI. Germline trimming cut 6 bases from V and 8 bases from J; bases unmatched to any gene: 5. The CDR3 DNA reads TGTGCCAGCAGCGGACTAGCTACTGGGGAGCTGTTTTTT. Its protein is CASSGLATGELFF.

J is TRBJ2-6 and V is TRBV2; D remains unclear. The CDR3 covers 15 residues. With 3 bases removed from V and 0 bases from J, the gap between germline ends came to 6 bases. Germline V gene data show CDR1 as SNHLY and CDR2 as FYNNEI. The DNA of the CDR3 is TGTGCCAGCAGTGATAGATCCTCTGGGGCCAACGTCCTGACTTTC. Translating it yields CASSDRSSGANVLTF.

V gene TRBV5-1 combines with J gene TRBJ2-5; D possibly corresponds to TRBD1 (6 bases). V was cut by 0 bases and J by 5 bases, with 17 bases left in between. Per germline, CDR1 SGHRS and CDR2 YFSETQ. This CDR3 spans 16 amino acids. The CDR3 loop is CASSLVPQGFRETQYF. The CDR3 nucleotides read TGCGCCAGCAGCTTGGTCCCACAGGGATTTCGGGAGACCCAGTACTTC. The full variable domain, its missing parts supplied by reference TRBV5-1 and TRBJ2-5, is KAGVTQTPRYLIKTRGQQVTLSCSPISGHRSVSWYQQTPGQGLQFLFEYFSETQRNKGNFPGRFSGRQFSNSRSEMNVSTLELGDSALYLCASSLVPQGFRETQYFGPGTRLLVL.

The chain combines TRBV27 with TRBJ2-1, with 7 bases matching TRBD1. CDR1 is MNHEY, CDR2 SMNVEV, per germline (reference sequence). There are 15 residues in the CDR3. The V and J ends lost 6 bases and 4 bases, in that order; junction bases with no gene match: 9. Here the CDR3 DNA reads TGTGCCAGCAGGGTAGACAGGGTCTCTTACAATGAGCAGTTCTTC. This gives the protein CASRVDRVSYNEQFF.

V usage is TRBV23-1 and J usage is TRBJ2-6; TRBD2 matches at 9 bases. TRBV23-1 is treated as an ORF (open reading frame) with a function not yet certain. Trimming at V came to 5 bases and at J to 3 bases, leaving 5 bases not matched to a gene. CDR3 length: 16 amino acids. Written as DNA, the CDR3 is TGCGCCAGCAGTTCGGTGCGGGGGGGTGGGGCCAACGTCCTGACTTTC. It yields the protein CASSSVRGGGANVLTF.